The 6 T cell receptor beta chains below were found in one sample sequenced in a study of T cell repertoires in enteric fever. Via MiXCR, TCRdb re-called the reads, giving one row per CDR3 protein. There are fewer than 2,000 distinct CDR3 sequences in the sample; approximately 39% occur only once, and around 18% lies in the top ten. The sequenced material came from CCR7- CD38- CD4+ T cells from PBMCs. All receptors derive from a human donor with Salmonella enteric fever, either typhoid or paratyphoid (not recorded which).

This clonotype qualifies as large. A junction end diverges from the germline sequence, so it may reflect a read error. The CDR3: CASSLVGGPETQYF. DNA of the CDR3: TGTGCTAGCAGCTTAGTAGGAGGGCCGGAGACCCAGTACTTC. The chain employs TRBV7-7 and TRBJ2-5, with a tentative D call TRBD2 (6 bases). This CDR3 has 14 residues. CDR1 and CDR2 (germline): SSHAT, FNYEAQ (reference sequence). Together with reference TRBV7-7 and TRBJ2-5, the CDR3 gives the full variable domain: GAGVSQSPRYKVTKRGQDVTLRCDPISSHATLYWYQQALGQGPEFLTYFNYEAQPDKSGLPSDRFSAERPEGSISTLTIQRTEQRDSAMYRCASSLVGGPETQYFGPGTRLLVL.

This clonotype was counted once. This may arise from a read error, as a much more abundant clone is one base away. The chain is built from TRBV7-9 and TRBJ1-5, with D hard to call. The CDR3 has 13 residues. CDR1 is SEHNR and CDR2 is FQNEAQ in the germline V gene (reference sequence). V was trimmed by 0 bases and J by 4 bases, leaving 4 bases between them. Written as DNA, the CDR3 is TGTGCCAGCAGCTTAGCGGATAATCAGCCCCAGCATTTT. This sequence encodes CASSLADNQPQHF.

In this sample, this clonotype is medium-sized. The chain recombines TRBV5-1 with TRBJ2-7, with D unclear. The V gene lost 5 bases and the J gene lost 4 bases, with 13 bases spanning the gap. This CDR3 spans 13 amino acids. CDR1 is SGHRS and CDR2 is YFSETQ in the germline V gene. CDR3 in DNA: TGCGCCAGCAGATTTGACCAGGCGTACGAGCAGTACTTC. Translating it yields CASRFDQAYEQYF.

This clonotype has a handful of counts. The V call is TRBV13, the J call TRBJ1-1, with D possibly TRBD1 on 5 matching bases. With 0 bases removed from V and 4 bases from J, the gap between germline ends came to 12 bases. Per germline, CDR1 PRHDT and CDR2 FYEKMQ (reference sequence). The CDR3 consists of 15 residues. CDR3 nucleotides: TGTGCCAGCAGCTTAGGAAAGGGGCGGGGCACTGAAGCTTTCTTT. Residues: CASSLGKGRGTEAFF.

This clonotype counts as medium-sized (0.01 to 0.1%). The genes are TRBV7-3 and TRBJ2-1; unclear D gene. CDR1 is SGHTA and CDR2 is FQGTGA in the germline V gene. Trimming pared 1 base from V and 5 bases from J, leaving 9 bases between. The CDR3 contains 14 residues. CDR3 in amino acids: CASSLSGPNNEQFF. The DNA of the CDR3 is TGTGCCAGCAGCTTAAGTGGACCTAACAATGAGCAGTTCTTC.

This clonotype was observed a few times. This chain links TRBV7-9 with TRBJ1-4, with 8 positions matching TRBD1. The CDR3 runs to 14 residues. Unmatched junction bases numbered 7, after V lost 3 bases and J lost 10 bases. The germline V gene has CDR1 SEHNR and CDR2 FQNEAQ (reference sequence). The DNA of the CDR3 is TGTGCCAGCAGCTTGGACAGGGAGGTGGGAAAACTGTTTTTT. As protein: CASSLDREVGKLFF. Full variable domain (missing parts from reference TRBV7-9 and TRBJ1-4): DTGVSQNPRHKITKRGQNVTFRCDPISEHNRLYWYRQTLGQGPEFLTYFQNEAQLEKSRLLSDRFSAERPKGSFSTLEIQRTEQGDSAMYLCASSLDREVGKLFFGSGTQLSVL.